What follows are 24 T cell receptor beta chains derived from one specimen sequenced in a study of T cells in Graves' hyperthyroidism and ophthalmopathy. Amplification of TCR beta CDR3 regions was performed using RNA transcripts as template. Using the HTBI primer set, a first-round RT-PCR was run on the TCR CDR3. MiXCR, applied by TCRdb to the multiplex PCR reads, yields one record per CDR3 protein. This repertoire shows fewer than 650,000 distinct CDR3 sequences, about 15% found once; its top ten account for more than 4.5%. The sample taken for sequencing was blood. These receptors all stem from a woman aged 25-40 years with Graves' hyperthyroidism that later progressed to Graves' ophthalmopathy.

This clonotype was seen repeatedly, ten times or more. This rearrangement joins TRBV11-2 to TRBJ1-2, with D possibly matching TRBD1 (5 bases). This CDR3 is 16 amino acids long. Trimming removed 4 bases at V and 1 base at J, with 16 bases between. From germline, CDR1 is SGHAT and CDR2 FQNNGV. The DNA of the CDR3 is TGTGCCAGCAGCTCGGCAGGGACGTTAATTAACTATGGCTACACCTTC. Translating it yields CASSSAGTLINYGYTF.

This clonotype was detected ten times or more. This chain links TRBV11-3 with TRBJ2-3; a weak D match, TRBD2 (6 bases). This CDR3 comprises 15 residues. V was clipped by 1 base and J by 1 base, with 9 bases between them. Germline values: CDR1 SGHNT, CDR2 YENEEA. CDR3 nucleotides: TGTGCCAGCAGCTTAGGGGCTAGCGGCACAGATACGCAGTATTTT. Its translation: CASSLGASGTDTQYF. The full variable domain, its missing parts supplied by reference TRBV11-3 and TRBJ2-3, is EAGVVQSPRYKIIEKKQPVAFWCNPISGHNTLYWYLQNLGQGPELLIRYENEEAVDDSQLPKDRFSAERLKGVDSTLKIQPAELGDSAVYLCASSLGASGTDTQYFGPGTRLTVL.

This clonotype was seen more than once but under ten times. The gene calls are TRBV28 and TRBJ2-7, with 7 nucleotides matching TRBD2. The junction had 4 bases not matched to a gene; V was cut back by 3 bases and J by 2 bases. This CDR3 is built from 14 residues. Germline CDR1 is MDHEN and CDR2 is SYDVKM. In DNA form, the CDR3 reads TGTGCCAGCAGTTTTGCGGGAGCTACCTACGAGCAGTACTTC. Translating it yields CASSFAGATYEQYF.

In its sample, this clonotype was seen many times. The gene calls are TRBV6-5 and TRBJ1-1, with a weak D call TRBD1 (6 bases). V lost 6 bases, J lost 7 bases, and 12 bases lay in between. The CDR3 runs 12 residues. Germline CDR1 and CDR2: MNHEY and SVGAGI. The CDR3 loop reads CASSYRESEAFF. The CDR3 bases are TGTGCCAGCAGCTACAGGGAAAGTGAAGCTTTCTTT.

Ten or more counts support this clonotype. V is TRBV15 and J is TRBJ2-7; TRBD2 aligns across 7 bases. The CDR3 spans 14 residues. Unmatched junction bases numbered 10, after V lost 9 bases and J lost 2 bases. The germline V gene encodes CDR1 LNHNV and CDR2 YYDKDF (reference sequence). The CDR3 DNA sequence: TGTGCCACAAGTACGCGGGAGCCCCCCTACGAGCAGTACTTC. Amino acid sequence: CATSTREPPYEQYF.

This clonotype was recorded many times. The chain is built from TRBV29-1 and TRBJ1-2; D unresolved. The CDR3 runs 15 residues. V was cut by 4 bases and J by 5 bases, with 20 bases left in between. Germline assignment: CDR1 SQVTM and CDR2 ANQGSEA. The CDR3 DNA sequence: TGCAGCGTTGTCTCGGGCCGGGGATTACAGTATGGCTACACCTTC. Protein sequence: CSVVSGRGLQYGYTF.

This clonotype was recorded at least ten times. The chain employs TRBV7-9 and TRBJ2-1; TRBD2 is a possible D gene (6 bases). The CDR3 spans 16 residues. V was shortened by 1 base and J by 0 bases, with 10 bases between the two germline ends. The germline gives CDR1 SEHNR, CDR2 FQNEAQ (reference sequence). The CDR3 reads CASSLGLGSSYNEQFF. CDR3 bases: TGTGCCAGCAGCTTAGGACTAGGATCCTCCTACAATGAGCAGTTCTTC.

The sample holds many counts of this clonotype. The chain carries TRBV7-6 and TRBJ2-7, with 7 bases identical to TRBD1. Germline CDR1 reads SGHVS; CDR2 reads FNYEAQ. V dropped 1 base and J dropped 5; count of bases not matched to a gene: 5. The CDR3 extends over 14 amino acids. CDR3 coding DNA: TGTGCCAGCAGCTTAGACAGGGGAAGAAACGAGCAGTACTTC. Translation: CASSLDRGRNEQYF.

This clonotype has just one count. The chain is built from TRBV27 and TRBJ2-7; 9 bases line up with TRBD1. Trimming removed 6 bases from V and 4 bases from J; junction bases left unmatched: 10. Germline V gene data show CDR1 as MNHEY and CDR2 as SMNVEV (reference sequence). This CDR3 spans 15 amino acids. CDR3 residues: CASRFEGQGEYEQYF. The CDR3 coding sequence is TGTGCCAGCAGATTCGAGGGACAGGGTGAATACGAGCAGTACTTC.

CDR3 bases: TGTGCCAGTAGTCTCGGCGGCACCCGAAACTACGAGCAGTACTTC. Translating it yields CASSLGGTRNYEQYF. The J gene is TRBJ2-7, the V gene TRBV19; no firm D call. The CDR3 runs to 15 residues. V was cut by 5 bases and J by 3 bases, with 17 bases left in between. Germline CDR1 and CDR2: LNHDA and SQIVND (reference sequence).

This chain uses TRBV19 with TRBJ1-5, with 12 bases lining up with TRBD1. CDR1 and CDR2 (germline): LNHDA, SQIVND (reference sequence). The CDR3 has 18 amino acids. V gave up 7 bases and J gave up 7 bases; unmatched junction bases: 17. CDR3 nucleotides: TGTGCCAGTACCATGAAAACCGGGACAGGGGGCGGGTGGCAGCCCCAGCATTTT. Residues: CASTMKTGTGGGWQPQHF.

This clonotype was found many times. The chain carries TRBV10-3 and TRBJ1-5, with D possibly matching TRBD1 (6 bases). The CDR3 is 14 amino acids. Germline assignment: CDR1 ENHRY and CDR2 SYGVKD. The germline V and J ends were trimmed by 8 bases and 1 base, with 12 bases remaining between them. CDR3 in amino acids: CAIGPGQSNQPQHF. In DNA form, the CDR3 reads TGTGCCATCGGCCCCGGACAGAGCAATCAGCCCCAGCATTTT.

This clonotype was observed at least ten times. The chain employs TRBV19 and TRBJ1-1; the D is unclear. V gave up 6 bases and J gave up 4 bases, with 12 bases separating them. The CDR3 runs to 13 residues. Germline V gene lookup returns CDR1 LNHDA and CDR2 SQIVND (reference sequence). CDR3 in DNA: TGTGCCAGTAGCCAAACGGGGAGCACTGAAGCTTTCTTT. It yields the protein CASSQTGSTEAFF.

At least ten counts were recorded for this clonotype. The V call is TRBV7-2, the J call TRBJ2-3; TRBD2 aligns across 8 bases. In germline, CDR1 is SGHTA, CDR2 FQGNSA. The CDR3 covers 14 residues. The ends lost 1 base at V and 6 bases at J; junction bases unmatched: 3. CDR3 sequence: CASSLVASGDTQYF. The CDR3 DNA sequence: TGTGCCAGCAGCTTAGTAGCTAGCGGGGATACGCAGTATTTT.

The sample holds many counts of this clonotype. V usage is TRBV10-3 and J usage is TRBJ2-1, with D tentatively TRBD1 or TRBD2 (5 bases each). Per germline, CDR1 ENHRY and CDR2 SYGVKD. Trimming removed 4 bases at V and 3 bases at J, with 7 bases between. The CDR3 sequence is 13 residues long. CDR3 sequence: CAISGDGYNEQFF. In DNA, the CDR3 is TGTGCCATCAGTGGGGACGGCTACAATGAGCAGTTCTTC.

This clonotype was found many times. The chain has TRBV29-1 and TRBJ2-1; maybe TRBD2 (6 bases). This CDR3 is built from 12 residues. Germline V lookup: CDR1 SQVTM, CDR2 ANQGSEA. V lost 5 bases and J lost 8, with 13 bases in between. The CDR3 here is CSVRPSADEQFF. CDR3 bases: TGCAGCGTTAGACCTAGCGCCGATGAGCAGTTCTTC.

A word on this clonotype: This sequence may be a read error, since a much larger clone differs from it by one base. The chain joins TRBV3-1 to TRBJ2-7; 8 bases are shared with TRBD2. This CDR3 region has 14 residues. The junction had 6 bases not matched to a gene; V was cut back by 2 bases and J by 6 bases. Germline assignment: CDR1 LGHDT and CDR2 YNNKEL (reference sequence). The CDR3 protein is CASSQSPGGTEQYF. CDR3 DNA: TGTGCCAGCAGCCAATCCCCGGGAGGGACCGAGCAGTACTTC.

There are a few counts of this clonotype. V is TRBV7-6 and J is TRBJ2-7; 9 bases align to TRBD2. This CDR3 has 14 residues. Trimming cost V 2 bases and J 7 bases; bases outside gene matches: 6. CDR1 and CDR2 from the germline V gene are SGHVS and FNYEAQ. CDR3: CASSLISGGSEQYF. CDR3 DNA sequence: TGTGCCAGCAGCTTAATTAGCGGGGGCTCGGAGCAGTACTTC.

The chain has TRBV30 and TRBJ1-3; no clear D. Germline loops: CDR1 GTSNPN, CDR2 SVGIG (reference sequence). The germline V and J ends were trimmed by 2 bases and 2 bases, with 13 bases remaining between them. There are 15 residues in the CDR3. CDR3 sequence reads: CAWSWGANTGNTIYF. The CDR3 DNA is TGTGCCTGGAGTTGGGGAGCGAACACTGGAAACACCATATATTTT.

This clonotype was counted many times. This rearrangement joins TRBV12-3 or TRBV12-4 to TRBJ1-1, with D maybe TRBD1 (5 bases). The length of the CDR3 is 12 residues. The ends were cut back, 4 bases at V and 5 bases at J, with 8 bases in the middle. As DNA, the CDR3 is TGTGCCAGCAGTTACAGGTCTACTGAAGCTTTCTTT. This sequence encodes CASSYRSTEAFF.

This clonotype has at least ten counts. This chain links TRBV7-8 with TRBJ2-7; D call uncertain. The CDR3 extends over 15 amino acids. V lost 1 base, J lost 9 bases, and 19 bases lay in between. From germline, CDR1 is SGHVS and CDR2 FQNEAQ. CDR3 in amino acids: CASSLEPGLRIGQYF. Here the CDR3 DNA reads TGTGCCAGCAGCTTAGAGCCGGGCCTACGTATCGGGCAGTACTTC. The full variable domain, its missing parts supplied by reference TRBV7-8 and TRBJ2-7, is GAGVSQSPRYKVAKRGQDVALRCDPISGHVSLFWYQQALGQGPEFLTYFQNEAQLDKSGLPSDRFFAERPEGSVSTLKIQRTQQEDSAVYLCASSLEPGLRIGQYFGPGTRLTVT.

The rearrangement links TRBV7-9 to TRBJ1-5, with a possible D match to TRBD1 (5 bases). The CDR3 loop spans 15 amino acids. Deletions cut 5 bases from V and 2 bases from J, with 13 bases between. Germline lookup yields CDR1 SEHNR and CDR2 FQNEAQ (reference sequence). The DNA for the CDR3 is TGTGCCAGCAGCCCGGACGGGACCCGCAATCAGCCCCAGCATTTT. Encoded protein: CASSPDGTRNQPQHF.

V gene TRBV9 combines with J gene TRBJ1-2; 9 bases are a match to TRBD1. The CDR3 extends over 14 amino acids. V shed 4 bases and J 2 bases; nucleotides not matched to a gene: 3. CDR1 is SGDLS and CDR2 is YYNGEE in the germline V gene. The CDR3 reads CASSIGQGNYGYTF. DNA of the CDR3: TGTGCCAGCAGCATAGGACAGGGGAACTATGGCTACACCTTC.

V is TRBV20-1 and J is TRBJ2-7; perhaps D is TRBD1 or TRBD2 (5 bases each). The V gene lost 5 bases and the J gene lost 0 bases, with 14 bases spanning the gap. The CDR3 sequence is 14 residues long. Germline V gene data show CDR1 as DFQATT and CDR2 as SNEGSKA (reference sequence). This CDR3 is CSALGTFGSYEQYF. The CDR3 nucleotides read TGCAGTGCTCTTGGGACCTTTGGCTCCTACGAGCAGTACTTC.